The following is a TCR beta chain sequence with its context. Its antigen is not known. Mismatch with germline at one junction end may stem from a read error. Germline DNA was extracted too, while blood RNA derived from unsorted whole blood. A primer in the constant region served to generate TCR beta cDNA from roughly 520 ng of total RNA. Slightly modified ARM-PCR served as the procedure for the TCR beta libraries. These libraries came from three rounds of nested multiplex PCR. The two initial PCR rounds, 9 to 11 cycles each, used TRBV1-TRBV30 forward and C-beta reverse primers. TCRdb ran MiXCR on the multiplex PCR reads and lists one entry per CDR3 protein. The table records about 310,000 distinct CDR3 sequences, about three fifths of them present only once. The entry originates in a study of tumor-infiltrating lymphocytes in primary liver carcinoma. Turning to the study itself: The cohort consisted of patients whose primary liver carcinoma was surgically resected.

Study-level results: Compared with tumor region pairs, tumor-adjacent and tumor-blood pairs overlapped less.

The CDR3 is made up of 15 amino acids. Germline V gene data show CDR1 as SGHRS and CDR2 as YFSETQ. The TCR was taken from a woman in her thirties with primary liver carcinoma and hepatitis B virus infection. Sequencing was performed on peripheral blood. The V gene is TRBV5-1, the J gene TRBJ1-5; weak D call: TRBD1 (5 bases). This CDR3 reads CASSPEGYSNQPQHF. The CDR3 coding sequence is TGTGCCAGCAGCCCTGAGGGGTATAGCAATCAGCCCCAGCATTTT.